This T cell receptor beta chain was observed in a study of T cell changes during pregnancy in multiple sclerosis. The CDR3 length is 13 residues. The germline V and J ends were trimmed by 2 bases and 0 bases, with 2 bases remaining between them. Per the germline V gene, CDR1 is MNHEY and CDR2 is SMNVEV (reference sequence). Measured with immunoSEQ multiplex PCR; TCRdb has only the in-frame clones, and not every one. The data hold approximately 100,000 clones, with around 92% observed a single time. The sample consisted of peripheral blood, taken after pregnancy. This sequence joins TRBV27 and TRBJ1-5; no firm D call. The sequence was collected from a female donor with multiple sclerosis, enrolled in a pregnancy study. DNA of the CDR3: TGTGCCAGCAGTTTACTTAGCAATCAGCCCCAGCATTTT. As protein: CASSLLSNQPQHF.